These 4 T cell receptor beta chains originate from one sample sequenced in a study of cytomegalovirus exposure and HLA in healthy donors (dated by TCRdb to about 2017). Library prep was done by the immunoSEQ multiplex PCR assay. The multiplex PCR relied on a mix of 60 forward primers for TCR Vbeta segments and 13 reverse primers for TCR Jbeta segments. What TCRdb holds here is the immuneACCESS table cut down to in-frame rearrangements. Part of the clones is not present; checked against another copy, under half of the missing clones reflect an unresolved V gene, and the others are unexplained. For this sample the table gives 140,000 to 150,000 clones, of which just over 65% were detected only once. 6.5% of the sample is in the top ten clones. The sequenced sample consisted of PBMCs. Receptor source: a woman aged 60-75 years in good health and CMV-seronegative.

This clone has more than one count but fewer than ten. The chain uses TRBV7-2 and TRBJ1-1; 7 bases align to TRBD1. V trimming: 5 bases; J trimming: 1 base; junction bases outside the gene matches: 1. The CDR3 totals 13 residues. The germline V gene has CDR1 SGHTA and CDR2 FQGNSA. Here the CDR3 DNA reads TGTGCCAGCAGCCGACAGGGGAACACTGAAGCTTTCTTT. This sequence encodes CASSRQGNTEAFF. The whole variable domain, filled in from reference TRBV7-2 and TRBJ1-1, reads GAGVSQSPSNKVTEKGKDVELRCDPISGHTALYWYRQSLGQGLEFLIYFQGNSAPDKSGLPSDRFSAERTGGSVSTLTIQRTQQEDSAVYLCASSRQGNTEAFFGQGTRLTVV.

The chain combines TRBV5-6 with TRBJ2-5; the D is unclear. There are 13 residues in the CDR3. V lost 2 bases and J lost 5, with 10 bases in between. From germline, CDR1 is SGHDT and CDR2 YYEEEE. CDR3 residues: CASSLAGRETQYF. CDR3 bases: TGTGCCAGCAGCTTAGCAGGCAGGGAGACCCAGTACTTC.

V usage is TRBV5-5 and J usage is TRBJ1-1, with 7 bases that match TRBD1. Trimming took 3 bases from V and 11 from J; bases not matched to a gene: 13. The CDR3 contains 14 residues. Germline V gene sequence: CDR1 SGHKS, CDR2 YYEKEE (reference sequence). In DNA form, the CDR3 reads TGTGCCAGCAGCTCCGGGACAGCCACGAGCGGCGCTTTCTTT. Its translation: CASSSGTATSGAFF.

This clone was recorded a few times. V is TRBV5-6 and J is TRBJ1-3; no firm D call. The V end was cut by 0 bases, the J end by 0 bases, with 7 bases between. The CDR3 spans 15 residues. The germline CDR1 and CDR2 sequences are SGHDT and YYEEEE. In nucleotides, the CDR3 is TGTGCCAGCAGCTTGGGTCCCCACTCTGGAAACACCATATATTTT. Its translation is CASSLGPHSGNTIYF.